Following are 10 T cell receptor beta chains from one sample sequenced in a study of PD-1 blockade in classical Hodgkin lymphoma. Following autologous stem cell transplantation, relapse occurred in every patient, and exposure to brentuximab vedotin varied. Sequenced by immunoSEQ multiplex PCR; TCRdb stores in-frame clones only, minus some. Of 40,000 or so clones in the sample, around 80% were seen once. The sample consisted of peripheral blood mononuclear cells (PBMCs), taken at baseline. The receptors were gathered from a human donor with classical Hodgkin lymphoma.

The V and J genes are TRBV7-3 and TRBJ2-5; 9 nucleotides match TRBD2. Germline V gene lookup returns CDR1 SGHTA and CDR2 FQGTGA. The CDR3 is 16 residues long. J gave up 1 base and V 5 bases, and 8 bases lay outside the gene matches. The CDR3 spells CASSPGLAGTQETQYF. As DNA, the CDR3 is TGTGCCAGCAGCCCTGGTCTAGCGGGGACCCAAGAGACCCAGTACTTC.

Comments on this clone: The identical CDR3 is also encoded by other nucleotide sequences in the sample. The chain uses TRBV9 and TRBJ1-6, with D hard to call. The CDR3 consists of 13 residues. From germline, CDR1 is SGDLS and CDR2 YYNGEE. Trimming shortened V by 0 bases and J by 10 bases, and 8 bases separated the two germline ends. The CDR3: CASSVGAGSPLHF. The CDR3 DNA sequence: TGTGCCAGCAGCGTAGGAGCAGGCTCACCCCTCCACTTT.

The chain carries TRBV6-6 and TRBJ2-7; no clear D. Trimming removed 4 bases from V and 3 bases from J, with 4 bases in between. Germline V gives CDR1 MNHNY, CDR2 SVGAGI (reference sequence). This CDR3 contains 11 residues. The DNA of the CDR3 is TGTGCCAGCAGTTTCCACTACGAGCAGTACTTC. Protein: CASSFHYEQYF.

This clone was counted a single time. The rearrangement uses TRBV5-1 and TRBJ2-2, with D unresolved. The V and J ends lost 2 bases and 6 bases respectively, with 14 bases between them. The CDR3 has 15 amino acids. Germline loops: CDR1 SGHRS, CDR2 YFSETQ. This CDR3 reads CASSFPASTAGELFF. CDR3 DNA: TGCGCCAGCAGCTTCCCGGCATCCACGGCCGGGGAGCTGTTTTTT.

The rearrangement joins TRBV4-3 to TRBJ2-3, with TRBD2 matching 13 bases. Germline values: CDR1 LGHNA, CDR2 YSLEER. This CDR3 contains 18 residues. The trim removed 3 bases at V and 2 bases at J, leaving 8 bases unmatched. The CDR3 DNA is TGCGCCAGCAGCCAGAGCTCGGGACTAGCGGGGTTCACAGATACGCAGTATTTT. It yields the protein CASSQSSGLAGFTDTQYF.

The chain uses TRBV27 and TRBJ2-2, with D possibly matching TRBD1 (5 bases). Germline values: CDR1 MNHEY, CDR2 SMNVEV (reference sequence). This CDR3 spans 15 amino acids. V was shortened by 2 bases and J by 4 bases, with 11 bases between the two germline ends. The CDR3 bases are TGTGCCAGCAGTTTACAGGGTTTGCGCACCGGGGAGCTGTTTTTT. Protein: CASSLQGLRTGELFF.

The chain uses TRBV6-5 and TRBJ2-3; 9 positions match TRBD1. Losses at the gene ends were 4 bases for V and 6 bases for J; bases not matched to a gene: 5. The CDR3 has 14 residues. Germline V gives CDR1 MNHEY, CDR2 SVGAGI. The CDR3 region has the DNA TGTGCCAGCAGTTCATTAGGACAGGGGGATACGCAGTATTTT. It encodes CASSSLGQGDTQYF.

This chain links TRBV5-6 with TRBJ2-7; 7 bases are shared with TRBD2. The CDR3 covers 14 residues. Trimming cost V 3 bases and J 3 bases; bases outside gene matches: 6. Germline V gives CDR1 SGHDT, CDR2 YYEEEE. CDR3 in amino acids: CASSSWGGLYEQYF. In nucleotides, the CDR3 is TGTGCCAGCAGCTCCTGGGGGGGTCTCTACGAGCAGTACTTC.

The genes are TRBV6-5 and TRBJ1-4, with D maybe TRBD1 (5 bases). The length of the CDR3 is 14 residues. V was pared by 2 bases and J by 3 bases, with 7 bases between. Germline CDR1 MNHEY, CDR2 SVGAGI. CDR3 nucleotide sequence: TGTGCCAGCAGTTACCGGGGGTCTAATGAAAAACTGTTTTTT. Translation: CASSYRGSNEKLFF.

As DNA, the CDR3 is TGTGCCAGCAGCTTACACTTCCAAGAGACCCAGTACTTC. Protein: CASSLHFQETQYF. The chain links TRBV7-2 to TRBJ2-5, with D unresolved. The CDR3 totals 13 residues. Germline CDR1 is SGHTA and CDR2 is FQGNSA. V lost 2 bases to trimming and J lost 1 base, with 5 bases between them.